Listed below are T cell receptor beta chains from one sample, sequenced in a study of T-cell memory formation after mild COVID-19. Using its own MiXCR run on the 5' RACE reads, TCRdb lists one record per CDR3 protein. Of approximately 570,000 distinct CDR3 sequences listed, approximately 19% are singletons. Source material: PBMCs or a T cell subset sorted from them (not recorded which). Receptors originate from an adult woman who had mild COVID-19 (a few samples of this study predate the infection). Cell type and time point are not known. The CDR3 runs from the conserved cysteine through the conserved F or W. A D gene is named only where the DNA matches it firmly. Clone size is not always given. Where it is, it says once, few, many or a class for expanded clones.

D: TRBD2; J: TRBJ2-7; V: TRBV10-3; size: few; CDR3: CAVALAGVYEQYF; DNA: TGTGCCGTCGCCCTAGCGGGAGTATACGAGCAGTACTTC
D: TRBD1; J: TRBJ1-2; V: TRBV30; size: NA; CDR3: CAWSPGQGLGYTF; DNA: TGTGCCTGGAGTCCGGGACAGGGCCTTGGCTACACCTTC
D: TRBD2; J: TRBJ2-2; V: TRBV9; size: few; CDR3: CASSVAAGLVMIGELFF; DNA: TGTGCCAGCAGCGTAGCAGCGGGACTAGTTATGATCGGGGAGCTGTTTTTT
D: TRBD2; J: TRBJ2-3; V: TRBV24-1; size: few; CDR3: CATSDFRLAGEMGDTQYF; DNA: TGTGCCACCAGTGATTTCCGACTAGCGGGAGAGATGGGAGATACGCAGTATTTT
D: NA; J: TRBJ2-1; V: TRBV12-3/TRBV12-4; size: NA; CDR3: CDSSLRVKSYNEQFF; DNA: TGTGACAGCAGTTTACGGGTGAAGTCCTACAATGAGCAGTTCTTC
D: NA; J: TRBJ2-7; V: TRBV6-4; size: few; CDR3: CASSRDGTPTYEQYF; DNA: TGTGCCAGCAGCCGAGACGGGACACCAACCTACGAGCAGTACTTC
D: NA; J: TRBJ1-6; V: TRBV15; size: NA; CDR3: CATSRDPANSPLHF; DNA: TGTGCCACCAGCAGAGATCCCGCTAATTCACCCCTCCACTTT
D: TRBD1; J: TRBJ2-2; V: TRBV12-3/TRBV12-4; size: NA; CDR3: CASPPQGAGTGELFF; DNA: TGTGCCAGCCCCCCTCAGGGGGCGGGCACCGGGGAGCTGTTTTTT
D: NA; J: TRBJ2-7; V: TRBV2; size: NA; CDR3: CASTWRSYEQYF; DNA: TGTGCCAGCACCTGGAGGTCCTACGAGCAGTACTTC
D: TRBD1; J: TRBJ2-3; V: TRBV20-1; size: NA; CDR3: CSARDVRDRDTQYF; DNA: TGCAGTGCTAGAGATGTCCGGGACAGAGATACGCAGTATTTT